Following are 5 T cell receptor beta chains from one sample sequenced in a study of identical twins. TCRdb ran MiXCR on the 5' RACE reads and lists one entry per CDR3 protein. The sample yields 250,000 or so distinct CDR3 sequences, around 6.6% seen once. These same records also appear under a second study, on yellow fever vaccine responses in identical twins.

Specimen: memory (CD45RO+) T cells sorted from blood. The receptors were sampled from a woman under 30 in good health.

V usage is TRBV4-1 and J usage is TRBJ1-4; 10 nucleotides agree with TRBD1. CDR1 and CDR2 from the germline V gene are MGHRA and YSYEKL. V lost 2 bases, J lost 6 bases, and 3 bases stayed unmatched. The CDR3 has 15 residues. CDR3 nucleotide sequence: TGCGCCAGCAGCCAACCCGGGACAGGGGATGAAAAACTGTTTTTT. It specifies CASSQPGTGDEKLFF.

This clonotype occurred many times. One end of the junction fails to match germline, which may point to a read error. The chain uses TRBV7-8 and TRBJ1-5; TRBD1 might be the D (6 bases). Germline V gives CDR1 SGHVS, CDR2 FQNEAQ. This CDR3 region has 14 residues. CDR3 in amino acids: CASSLGGGNQPQHF. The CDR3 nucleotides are TGTGCCAGCAGTTTAGGGGGGGGCAATCAGCCCCAGCATTTT.

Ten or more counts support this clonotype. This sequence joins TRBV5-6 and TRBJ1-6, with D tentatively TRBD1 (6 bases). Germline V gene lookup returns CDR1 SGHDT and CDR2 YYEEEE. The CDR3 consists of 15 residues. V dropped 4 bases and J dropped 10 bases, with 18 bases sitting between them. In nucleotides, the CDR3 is TGTGCCAGCAGCCCAGACAGGACCAGGGGATCACCCCTCCACTTT. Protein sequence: CASSPDRTRGSPLHF.

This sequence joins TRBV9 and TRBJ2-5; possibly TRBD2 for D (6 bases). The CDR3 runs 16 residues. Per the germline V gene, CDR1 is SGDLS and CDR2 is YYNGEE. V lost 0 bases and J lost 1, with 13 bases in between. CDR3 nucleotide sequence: TGTGCCAGCAGCGTAGCTGCTCGGGGGATCCAAGAGACCCAGTACTTC. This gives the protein CASSVAARGIQETQYF. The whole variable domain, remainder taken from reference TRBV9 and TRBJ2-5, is DSGVTQTPKHLITATGQRVTLRCSPRSGDLSVYWYQQSLDQGLQFLIQYYNGEERAKGNILERFSAQQFPDLHSELNLSSLELGDSALYFCASSVAARGIQETQYFGPGTRLLVL.

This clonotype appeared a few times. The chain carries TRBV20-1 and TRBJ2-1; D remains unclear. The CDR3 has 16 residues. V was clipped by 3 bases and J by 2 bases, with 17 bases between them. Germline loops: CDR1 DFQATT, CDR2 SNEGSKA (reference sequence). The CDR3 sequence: CSASPKATLTYNEQFF. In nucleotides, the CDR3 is TGCAGTGCTAGTCCGAAAGCCACGTTAACCTACAATGAGCAGTTCTTC.